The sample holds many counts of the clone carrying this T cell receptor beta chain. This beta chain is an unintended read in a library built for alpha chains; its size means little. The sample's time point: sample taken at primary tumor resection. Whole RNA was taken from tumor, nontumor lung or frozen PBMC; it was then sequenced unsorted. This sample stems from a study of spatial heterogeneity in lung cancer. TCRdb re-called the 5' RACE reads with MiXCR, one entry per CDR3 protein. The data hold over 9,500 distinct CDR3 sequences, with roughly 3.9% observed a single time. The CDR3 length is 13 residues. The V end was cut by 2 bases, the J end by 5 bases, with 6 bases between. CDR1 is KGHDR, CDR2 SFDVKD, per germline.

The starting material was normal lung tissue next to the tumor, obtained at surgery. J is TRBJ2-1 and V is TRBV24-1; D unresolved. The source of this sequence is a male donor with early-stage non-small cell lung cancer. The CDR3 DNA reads TGTGCCACCAGTGATTGGATGGACAATGAGCAGTTCTTC. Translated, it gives CATSDWMDNEQFF.